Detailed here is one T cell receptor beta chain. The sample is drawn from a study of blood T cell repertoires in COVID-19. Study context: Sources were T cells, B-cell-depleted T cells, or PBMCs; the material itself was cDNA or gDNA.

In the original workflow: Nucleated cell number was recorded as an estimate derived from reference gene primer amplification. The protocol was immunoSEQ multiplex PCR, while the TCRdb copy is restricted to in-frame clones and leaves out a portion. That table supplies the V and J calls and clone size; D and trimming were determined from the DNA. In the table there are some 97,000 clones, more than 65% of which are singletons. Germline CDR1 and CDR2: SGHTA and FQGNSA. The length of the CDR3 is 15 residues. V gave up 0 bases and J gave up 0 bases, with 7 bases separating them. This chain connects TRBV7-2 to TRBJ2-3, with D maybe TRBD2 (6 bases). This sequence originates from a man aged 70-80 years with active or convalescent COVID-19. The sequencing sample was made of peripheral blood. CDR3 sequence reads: CASSLAGRSTDTQYF. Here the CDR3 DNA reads TGTGCCAGCAGCTTAGCGGGGAGGAGCACAGATACGCAGTATTTT.